Listed below are T cell receptor beta chains from one sample, sequenced in a study of blood T cell repertoires in COVID-19. This table comes from immunoSEQ multiplex PCR, and its TCRdb copy is limited to in-frame clones, with some not included. Found here are 150,000 to 200,000 clones, 80% to 90% of them singletons; the top ten hold about 1.6%. Material: peripheral blood. The receptors were gathered from a woman aged 45-59 years with acute or convalescent COVID-19. The CDR3 runs from the conserved cysteine through the conserved F or W. A D gene is named only where the DNA matches it firmly. Not every row has a clone size; where given, it reads once, few, many or a size class.

>-|TRBJ2-5|TRBV7-2|16|TRBD1
TGTGCCAGCAGCTTAGCGGCACAGGGGGTTTTGGAGACCCAGTACTTC
CASSLAAQGVLETQYF
>once|TRBJ2-7|TRBV7-9|14|-
TGTGCCAGCAGCCACCCTCGAGACACTTACGAGCAGTACTTC
CASSHPRDTYEQYF
>-|TRBJ2-7|TRBV11-2|14|-
TGTGCCAGCAGGCCCGACACGTACTCCTACGAGCAGTACTTC
CASRPDTYSYEQYF
>many|TRBJ2-2|TRBV6-6|15|TRBD2
TGTGCCAGCAGTTACAGCGGGGGGAACACCGGGGAGCTGTTTTTT
CASSYSGGNTGELFF
>-|TRBJ2-6|TRBV5-1|15|TRBD1
TGCGCCAGCAGCGTGACAGGGGCTGGGGCCAACGTCCTGACTTTC
CASSVTGAGANVLTF
>-|TRBJ2-2|TRBV18|17|-
TGTGCCAGCTCACCCTTTTTACAGGGACAAGGCACCGGGGAGCTGTTTTTT
CASSPFLQGQGTGELFF
>-|TRBJ2-7|TRBV9|16|TRBD1
TGTGCCAGCAGCGGCGGAGACAGGGGGGAACCCTACGAGCAGTACTTC
CASSGGDRGEPYEQYF
>-|TRBJ1-2|TRBV6-6|13|TRBD1
TGTGCCAGCAGCCCTCGGACAGGCGGGGGCTACACCTTC
CASSPRTGGGYTF
>-|TRBJ2-7|TRBV7-2|16|TRBD2
TGTGCCAGCAGCTTAAGCCTAGCGGGAGGGCTGTACGAGCAGTACTTC
CASSLSLAGGLYEQYF
>few|TRBJ2-7|TRBV29-1|12|TRBD1
TGCAGCGTCCGCGACAGGGAGTTAGAGCAGTACTTC
CSVRDRELEQYF
>-|TRBJ1-6|TRBV13|14|-
TGTGCCAGCAGCTTGGAAAGGGGTGATTCACCCCTCCACTTT
CASSLERGDSPLHF
>-|TRBJ1-2|TRBV6-5|15|TRBD1
TGTGCCAGCGCACCCGGAGGGGGCGATTACTATGGCTACACCTTC
CASAPGGGDYYGYTF
>-|TRBJ2-7|TRBV29-1|13|-
TGCAGCGTTCTCACCGAGTACTCCTACGAGCAGTACTTC
CSVLTEYSYEQYF
>-|TRBJ1-2|TRBV9|16|-
TGTGCCAGCAGCGTAGTTAGCAGGGCGGGGAGGGATGGCTACACCTTC
CASSVVSRAGRDGYTF
>-|TRBJ1-1|TRBV11-3|16|TRBD1
TGTGCCAGCAGCTCGGGGACAGGGCGCGGGAACACTGAAGCTTTCTTT
CASSSGTGRGNTEAFF
>once|TRBJ1-2|TRBV6-5|14|-
TGTGCCAGCAGTTACTCGGACACTAACTATGGCTACACCTTC
CASSYSDTNYGYTF
>-|TRBJ2-3|TRBV11-2|16|TRBD2
TGTGCCAGCAGCCCAATGACTAGCGGGAGCACAGATACGCAGTATTTT
CASSPMTSGSTDTQYF
>once|TRBJ2-6|TRBV7-9|13|-
TGTGCCAGCAGAATCGGGGGGGCCAACGTCCTGACTTTC
CASRIGGANVLTF
>-|TRBJ1-6|TRBV10-3|16|-
TGTGCCATCAGTGGCCCGGGAAGCTCCTATAATTCACCCCTCCACTTT
CAISGPGSSYNSPLHF
>-|TRBJ1-6|TRBV3-1/TRBV3-2|17|TRBD1
TGTGCCAGCAGCCAAGACTACAGGGGATCCTATAATTCACCCCTCCACTTT
CASSQDYRGSYNSPLHF
>-|TRBJ2-7|TRBV27|14|-
TGTGCCAGCAGTTTAAACGCGAACGGGTACGAGCAGTACTTC
CASSLNANGYEQYF
>-|TRBJ1-4|TRBV6-5|14|-
TGTGCCAGCAGTATAACAGGGTATAATGAAAAACTGTTTTTT
CASSITGYNEKLFF
>once|TRBJ2-3|TRBV20-1|11|-
TGCAGTTTATTTACAACAGATACGCAGTATTTT
CSLFTTDTQYF
>-|TRBJ1-6|TRBV6-5|14|-
TGTGCCAGCAGTTACCAGGGCCCAAATTCACCCCTCCACTTT
CASSYQGPNSPLHF
>few|TRBJ1-2|TRBV6-1|13|-
TGTGCCAGCAGTGAAAGTACCCCGGATGGCTACACCTTC
CASSESTPDGYTF
>-|TRBJ1-6|TRBV5-5|15|-
TGTGCCAGCAGCTTGGAACGGCGGGCAGGTTCACCCCTCCACTTT
CASSLERRAGSPLHF
>-|TRBJ1-2|TRBV13|15|-
TGTGCCAGCAGCTCCGGTCACAGGGAGAACTATGGCTACACCTTC
CASSSGHRENYGYTF
>-|TRBJ1-2|TRBV30|13|TRBD1
TGTGCCTGGAGTAAAGGACAGGCTCATGGGCACACCTTC
CAWSKGQAHGHTF
>-|TRBJ1-4|TRBV24-1|15|-
TGTGCCGCATGCGGGGTGGAAAAAACTAATGAAAAACTGTTTTTT
CAACGVEKTNEKLFF
>-|TRBJ2-7|TRBV19|13|TRBD1
TGTGCCAGTAGTTCAGACAGGGGACACGAGCAGTACTTC
CASSSDRGHEQYF
>-|TRBJ1-1|TRBV6-5|16|-
TGTGCCAGCAGTTACTGGGTAGGGTCGGGAAAAACTGAAGCTTTCTTT
CASSYWVGSGKTEAFF
>-|TRBJ2-5|TRBV6-2/TRBV6-3|11|-
TGTGCCAGCAGTTCTGTCGAGACCCAGTACTTC
CASSSVETQYF